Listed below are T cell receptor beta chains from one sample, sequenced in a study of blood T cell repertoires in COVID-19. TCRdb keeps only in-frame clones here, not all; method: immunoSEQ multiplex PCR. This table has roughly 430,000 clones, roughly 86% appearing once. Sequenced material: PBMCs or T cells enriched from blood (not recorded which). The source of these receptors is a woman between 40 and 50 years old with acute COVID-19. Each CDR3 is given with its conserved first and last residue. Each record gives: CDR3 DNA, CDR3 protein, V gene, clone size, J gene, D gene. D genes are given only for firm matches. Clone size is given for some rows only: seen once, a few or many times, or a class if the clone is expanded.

TGTGCCACCAGTGAACCGACAGGGGGGGATGAGACCCAGTACTTC CATSEPTGGDETQYF TRBV24-1 - TRBJ2-5 TRBD1
TGTGCCAGCAGCCAAGGGAAAGGGGGACAGGGGGCCACTGAAGCTTTCTTT CASSQGKGGQGATEAFF TRBV14 - TRBJ1-1 TRBD1
TGTGCCAGCAGCAAAACCAGGACAGGGGGCTTAGACTCACCCCTCCACTTT CASSKTRTGGLDSPLHF TRBV13 - TRBJ1-6 TRBD1
TGCGCCAGCAGCCGGGTCGGGACAGGGGGCTACGAGCAGTACTTC CASSRVGTGGYEQYF TRBV5-1 once TRBJ2-7 TRBD1
TGTGCCAGCTCACCCACAGCCGGGGACCCCCGGGGGAATTCACCCCTCCACTTT CASSPTAGDPRGNSPLHF TRBV18 - TRBJ1-6 -
TGTGCCAGCAGCTTAGTCGGCAGCGACGGAGAGACCCAGTACTTC CASSLVGSDGETQYF TRBV11-2 - TRBJ2-5 -
TGTGCCAGCAGGGAGCGGGGGATTGGTGAAAAACTGTTTTTT CASRERGIGEKLFF TRBV7-9 - TRBJ1-4 -
TGTGCCACCAGCAGAGATCAGGGAACAGATACGCAGTATTTT CATSRDQGTDTQYF TRBV15 few TRBJ2-3 -
TGTGCCAGCAGGCGGACAGGGGGTATAGATACGCAGTATTTT CASRRTGGIDTQYF TRBV5-4 - TRBJ2-3 TRBD1
TGTGCCAGCAGCATCTTGCGGGACGACTATAGCAATCAGCCCCAGCATTTT CASSILRDDYSNQPQHF TRBV5-8 - TRBJ1-5 -
TGTGCCAGCAGCTCCACTATTAACAATGAGCAGTTCTTC CASSSTINNEQFF TRBV7-9 - TRBJ2-1 -
TGTGCCAGCAGCCGACAGGTCCCAGGAAACACCATATATTTT CASSRQVPGNTIYF TRBV7-9 - TRBJ1-3 -
TGCGCCAGCAGTGAGATCCAGGGCTTGAACACCGGGGAGCTGTTTTTT CASSEIQGLNTGELFF TRBV10-1 once TRBJ2-2 -
TGTGCCAGCAGCTCTCCGGGGGAGACCCAGTACTTC CASSSPGETQYF TRBV5-4 - TRBJ2-5 -
TGTGCCAGCAAACACCTCCGACAGGGAAGCACAGATACGCAGTATTTT CASKHLRQGSTDTQYF TRBV2 - TRBJ2-3 TRBD1
TGCGCCAGCAGCTCGGCGACCGGGAACTATGGCTACACCTTC CASSSATGNYGYTF TRBV5-1 - TRBJ1-2 -
TGTGCCAGTAGTAGGGACAAGCAGGAGACCCAGTACTTC CASSRDKQETQYF TRBV19 - TRBJ2-5 -
TGTGCCAGCAGGAGACAGGGGTCGTCCAAAAACATTCAGTACTTC CASRRQGSSKNIQYF TRBV27 - TRBJ2-4 TRBD1
TGTGCCAGCAGCTTGGGGACAGGGGGACCCTATAATTCACCCCTCCACTTT CASSLGTGGPYNSPLHF TRBV5-4 - TRBJ1-6 TRBD1
TGTGCCAGCAGACCGGGACAGGGGAACACTGAAGCTTTCTTT CASRPGQGNTEAFF TRBV2 few TRBJ1-1 TRBD1
TGTGCCAGCGGAGGGTCCTACAATGAGCAGTTCTTC CASGGSYNEQFF TRBV6-5 - TRBJ2-1 -
TGTGCCAGCAGCTTCGGGACAGGAGGAGAGACCCAGTACTTC CASSFGTGGETQYF TRBV11-2 - TRBJ2-5 TRBD1
TGTGCCAGCAGTTATAACAGGGGCCATGAGCAGTTCTTC CASSYNRGHEQFF TRBV6-5 - TRBJ2-1 TRBD1
TGCGCCAGCAGTCCAACCGGGGTTGACACTATGGGCAACTATGGCTACACCTTC CASSPTGVDTMGNYGYTF TRBV10-2 few TRBJ1-2 -
TGTGCCAGCAGCTCCTCCGTGGAGGAGACCCAGTACTTC CASSSSVEETQYF TRBV7-9 - TRBJ2-5 -
TGTGCCAGTATCGATCGACAGGGGACGGCTGGCTACACCTTC CASIDRQGTAGYTF TRBV19 - TRBJ1-2 TRBD1
TGCAGCGTTGAAAAGGCGGGACAGGGCCCAGATACGCAGTATTTT CSVEKAGQGPDTQYF TRBV29-1 - TRBJ2-3 TRBD1
TGTGCCATCAGTGAGGCTGGGACAGGGGGCCCTCAGCCCCAGCATTTT CAISEAGTGGPQPQHF TRBV10-3 - TRBJ1-5 TRBD1
TGTGCCAGCAGCCCCAGACAGGGGAGAGTGAACACTGAAGCTTTCTTT CASSPRQGRVNTEAFF TRBV7-9 - TRBJ1-1 TRBD1
TGTGCCAGCTCACCAGGAACCCGACGGGCTGAAGCTTTCTTT CASSPGTRRAEAFF TRBV18 - TRBJ1-1 -
TGTGCCAGCAGCTTAGAGGGGCTCCTGCTTGAGTACGAGCAGTACTTC CASSLEGLLLEYEQYF TRBV11-2 - TRBJ2-7 -
TGCAGTGCTAGTCTCTTCGAAGAGACCCAGTACTTC CSASLFEETQYF TRBV20-1 once TRBJ2-5 -
TGTGCCAGCAGCTCGGGACAGCATACTGAAGCTTTCTTT CASSSGQHTEAFF TRBV7-9 - TRBJ1-1 TRBD1
TGTGCCAGCAGCGCCGGGACAGGAGTTTCTGGAAACACCATATATTTT CASSAGTGVSGNTIYF TRBV9 - TRBJ1-3 TRBD1
TGTGCCAGCAGCTTAAGCCGCTTCAGGGATGGCTACACCTTC CASSLSRFRDGYTF TRBV5-4 - TRBJ1-2 -
TGTGCCAGCAGCCAAGAGCCGACAGGGGGCTATGGCTACACCTTC CASSQEPTGGYGYTF TRBV3-1/TRBV3-2 - TRBJ1-2 TRBD1
TGTGCCAGCGGACCGGGACAGACAATCAATCAGCCCCAGCATTTT CASGPGQTINQPQHF TRBV6-6 - TRBJ1-5 TRBD1
TGTGCCAGCAGCGTGGACAGGCCAACAACTAATGAAAAACTGTTTTTT CASSVDRPTTNEKLFF TRBV5-4 - TRBJ1-4 TRBD1
TGTGCCAGCAGTTTCCAGGGGAACACTGAAGCTTTCTTT CASSFQGNTEAFF TRBV12-3/TRBV12-4 - TRBJ1-1 -
TGTGCCAGCAGTTTAGTAAAAGGCCGGCAGGGCGATGAAAAACTGTTTTTT CASSLVKGRQGDEKLFF TRBV27 - TRBJ1-4 -
TGTGCCAGCAGTCGGGGACAGGGTAGAACTAATGAAAAACTGTTTTTT CASSRGQGRTNEKLFF TRBV7-9 once TRBJ1-4 TRBD1
TGCGCCAGCAGTGACGAGGGAAAGGCGGTTGCAACTAATGAAAAACTGTTTTTT CASSDEGKAVATNEKLFF TRBV10-2 - TRBJ1-4 -
TGTGCCAGTAGTATAGGAAAGCGGGGGGGTACAAGGGAGCAGTTCTTC CASSIGKRGGTREQFF TRBV19 - TRBJ2-1 TRBD2
TGTGCCAGCAGTTCCCTTGGGCAGCTGAACACTGAAGCTTTCTTT CASSSLGQLNTEAFF TRBV27 few TRBJ1-1 -
TGTGCCAGCAGTGTCAGGGCTGAGACCCAGTACTTC CASSVRAETQYF TRBV2 - TRBJ2-5 -
TGCGCCAGCAGCCAAGCCTGGGGCGGGGGGGCCGTCGAGACCCAGTACTTC CASSQAWGGGAVETQYF TRBV4-1 - TRBJ2-5 TRBD2
TGTGCCAGCAGCTTGTTCCATAGCTCCTATAATTCACCCCTCCACTTT CASSLFHSSYNSPLHF TRBV5-6 once TRBJ1-6 -
TGTGCCAGCAGCTCAGGGACAGGGTCCCTCGGCGAGCAGTACTTC CASSSGTGSLGEQYF TRBV5-5 - TRBJ2-7 TRBD1
TGTGCCAGCAGCTTAACAGGGGAATTTAACTATGGCTACACCTTC CASSLTGEFNYGYTF TRBV5-8 - TRBJ1-2 TRBD1